The 9 T cell receptor beta chains presented below share a single source sample, sequenced in a study of cytomegalovirus exposure and HLA in healthy donors. Use of 60 Vbeta and 13 Jbeta primers characterized the PCR. Method: immunoSEQ multiplex PCR; TCRdb's copy keeps in-frame clones and lacks some. The table records approximately 120,000 clones, 78% of them present only once. Sample: PBMCs. These receptors came from a man aged 25 to 45 in good health and CMV-seropositive.

The chain employs TRBV6-6 and TRBJ2-7, with 11 bases lining up with TRBD2. Looked up from germline, CDR1 is MNHNY and CDR2 is SVGAGI (reference sequence). The CDR3 runs 15 residues. Germline trimming cut 6 bases from V and 1 base from J; bases unmatched to any gene: 5. In DNA, the CDR3 is TGTGCCAGCAGACAGGGACTAGCGGTTTCCTACGAGCAGTACTTC. This encodes CASRQGLAVSYEQYF.

This clone was picked up one time. The V gene is TRBV5-1, the J gene TRBJ2-2; D may be TRBD2 (6 bases). This CDR3 is 17 amino acids long. V lost 0 bases to trimming and J lost 7 bases, with 19 bases between them. In germline, CDR1 is SGHRS, CDR2 YFSETQ. The CDR3 coding sequence is TGCGCCAGCAGCTTGGTGCGGGGATTGGGGACCTTCGGGGAGCTGTTTTTT. Its translation: CASSLVRGLGTFGELFF.

The chain uses TRBV7-2 and TRBJ1-1; TRBD1 matches 8 bases. Unmatched junction bases numbered 6, after V lost 5 bases and J lost 4 bases. This CDR3 has 14 amino acids. Germline V gives CDR1 SGHTA, CDR2 FQGNSA. The CDR3 nucleotides are TGTGCCAGCAGCGCCAGGGGGCGTCTCACTGAAGCTTTCTTT. Encoded protein: CASSARGRLTEAFF.

This clone was picked up a small number of times. The rearrangement joins TRBV29-1 to TRBJ2-7; D may be TRBD2 (6 bases). The germline gives CDR1 SQVTM, CDR2 ANQGSEA. V lost 5 bases and J 4 bases, leaving 15 bases between the germline ends. The CDR3 runs to 13 residues. The CDR3 loop is CSVSGTGVYEQYF. CDR3 sequence (DNA): TGCAGCGTTTCCGGGACGGGGGTATACGAGCAGTACTTC.

This clone was observed a few times. This sequence joins TRBV29-1 and TRBJ2-7, with 7 positions matching TRBD1. Germline lookup yields CDR1 SQVTM and CDR2 ANQGSEA. The CDR3 consists of 13 residues. The junction had 8 bases not matched to a gene; V was cut back by 7 bases and J by 2 bases. Here the CDR3 reads CSALGTAPYEQYF. The CDR3 DNA sequence: TGCAGCGCCCTCGGGACAGCCCCCTACGAGCAGTACTTC.

This rearrangement joins TRBV7-2 to TRBJ2-7, with TRBD2 identical over 14 bases. This CDR3 is built from 15 residues. The germline V gene encodes CDR1 SGHTA and CDR2 FQGNSA. Trimming cost V 4 bases and J 3 bases; bases outside gene matches: 2. DNA of the CDR3: TGTGCCAGCAGCTCGGGACTAGCGGGGGTCTACGAGCAGTACTTC. Amino acid sequence: CASSSGLAGVYEQYF.

With respect to this clone: At the DNA level, this CDR3 is encoded by other sequences in the same sample as well. The chain is built from TRBV6-5 and TRBJ2-2; the match to TRBD2 covers 7 bases. Germline V CDR1 and CDR2: MNHEY, SVGAGI. J lost 4 bases, V lost 3 bases, and 2 bases had no gene match. The CDR3 length is 14 residues. This CDR3 reads CASSYGGGTGELFF. The CDR3 DNA is TGTGCCAGCAGTTATGGGGGGGGCACCGGGGAGCTGTTTTTT.

The chain couples TRBV11-3 to TRBJ2-3; 13 bases fit TRBD2. The CDR3 extends over 17 amino acids. V dropped 3 bases and J dropped 4; count of bases not matched to a gene: 7. Germline V gene sequence: CDR1 SGHNT, CDR2 YENEEA. For the CDR3, the DNA is TGTGCCAGCAGCTTCCGGACTAGCGGGAGTGGTGCAGATACGCAGTATTTT. It is translated as CASSFRTSGSGADTQYF.

V gene TRBV27 combines with J gene TRBJ2-7, with D perhaps matching TRBD2 (7 bases). This CDR3 is 13 amino acids long. Germline V gives CDR1 MNHEY, CDR2 SMNVEV (reference sequence). Trimming took 3 bases from V and 6 from J, leaving 12 bases between them. This CDR3 reads CASSFRGGFEQYF. CDR3 in DNA: TGTGCCAGCAGTTTCAGGGGAGGGTTCGAGCAGTACTTC.